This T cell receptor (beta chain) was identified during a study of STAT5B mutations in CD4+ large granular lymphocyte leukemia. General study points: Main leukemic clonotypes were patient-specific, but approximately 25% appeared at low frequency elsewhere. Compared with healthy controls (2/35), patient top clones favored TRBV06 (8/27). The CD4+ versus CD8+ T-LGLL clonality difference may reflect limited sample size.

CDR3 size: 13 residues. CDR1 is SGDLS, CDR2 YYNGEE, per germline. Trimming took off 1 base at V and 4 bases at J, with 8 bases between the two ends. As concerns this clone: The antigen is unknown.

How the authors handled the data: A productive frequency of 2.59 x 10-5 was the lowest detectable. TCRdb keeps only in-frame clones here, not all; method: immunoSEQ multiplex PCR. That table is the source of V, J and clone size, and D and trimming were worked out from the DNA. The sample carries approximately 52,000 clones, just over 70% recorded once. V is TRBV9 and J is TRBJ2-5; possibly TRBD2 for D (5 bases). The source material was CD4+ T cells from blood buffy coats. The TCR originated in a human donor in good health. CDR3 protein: CASSVTGIETQYF. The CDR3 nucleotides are TGTGCCAGCAGCGTAACGGGGATAGAGACCCAGTACTTC.